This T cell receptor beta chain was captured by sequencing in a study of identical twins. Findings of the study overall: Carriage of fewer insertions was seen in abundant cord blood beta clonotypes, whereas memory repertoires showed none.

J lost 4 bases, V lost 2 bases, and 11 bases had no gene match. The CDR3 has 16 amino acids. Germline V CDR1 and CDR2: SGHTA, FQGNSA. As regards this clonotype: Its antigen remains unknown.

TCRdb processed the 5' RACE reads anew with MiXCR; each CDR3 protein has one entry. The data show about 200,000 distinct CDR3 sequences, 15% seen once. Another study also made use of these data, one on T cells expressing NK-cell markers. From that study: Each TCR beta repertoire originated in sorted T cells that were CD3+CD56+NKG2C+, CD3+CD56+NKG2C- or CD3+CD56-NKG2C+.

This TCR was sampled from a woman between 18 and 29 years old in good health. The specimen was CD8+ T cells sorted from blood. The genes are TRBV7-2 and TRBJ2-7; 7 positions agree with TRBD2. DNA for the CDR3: TGTGCCAGCAGCTTAAGTGTGGCGGGGGAAGGGTACGAGCAGTACTTC. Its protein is CASSLSVAGEGYEQYF.